One sample yielded the 25 T cell receptor beta chains listed below, sequenced in a study of long-term antiretroviral therapy in people with HIV. The authors ran the immunoSEQ assay, v3.0, at survey level. TCRdb's table, derived via immunoSEQ multiplex PCR, lists solely in-frame clones and lacks some. The sample contains about 28,000 clones, about 90% of which appear only once. The sample here was unsorted PBMCs, taken 1.8 years after starting antiretroviral therapy. The receptors were sampled from a woman aged 18-29 years with HIV.

This clone has just one count. The CDR3 DNA follows: TGTGCCAGCAGCCCCAACATGAACACTGAAGCTTTCTTT. Amino acids: CASSPNMNTEAFF. V is TRBV5-4 and J is TRBJ1-1; D not certain. Germline CDR1 SGHNT, CDR2 YYREEE (reference sequence). The CDR3 has 13 residues. V was shortened by 4 bases and J by 0 bases, with 7 bases between the two germline ends.

The gene calls are TRBV11-1 and TRBJ2-1, with TRBD2 matching 8 bases. This CDR3 comprises 17 residues. V was pared by 5 bases and J by 2 bases, with 11 bases of the junction left unmatched. CDR1 is SGHAT, CDR2 FQDESV, per germline (reference sequence). The DNA of the CDR3 is TGTGCCAGCAGCCCCCAACAAGCGGGAGCGGCCTACAATGAGCAGTTCTTC. Its protein is CASSPQQAGAAYNEQFF. Complete variable domain (other parts from reference TRBV11-1 and TRBJ2-1): EAEVAQSPRYKITEKSQAVAFWCDPISGHATLYWYRQILGQGPELLVQFQDESVVDDSQLPKDRFSAERLKGVDSTLKIQPAELGDSAMYLCASSPQQAGAAYNEQFFGPGTRLTVL.

This clone came up once. The V call is TRBV7-6, the J call TRBJ1-3; weak D call: TRBD1 (5 bases). The V end lost 7 bases, the J end lost 2 bases, and 12 bases lay between the germline ends. Germline CDR1 is SGHVS and CDR2 is FNYEAQ. The CDR3 contains 14 residues. The CDR3 nucleotides read TGTGCCAGCACCCCTCGGGGGACTGGAAACACCATATATTTT. Its protein is CASTPRGTGNTIYF.

The V call is TRBV2, the J call TRBJ2-7; 8 bases match TRBD2. J lost 1 base, V lost 7 bases, and 9 bases had no gene match. The CDR3 spans 15 residues. CDR1 is SNHLY and CDR2 is FYNNEI in the germline V gene. The CDR3 reads CASMTSVWLSYEQYF. CDR3 DNA sequence: TGTGCCAGCATGACTAGCGTTTGGTTGTCCTACGAGCAGTACTTC.

V is TRBV27 and J is TRBJ1-3, with a weak D call TRBD1 (5 bases). CDR1 and CDR2 from the germline V gene are MNHEY and SMNVEV (reference sequence). The ends were cut back, 0 bases at V and 0 bases at J, with 15 bases in the middle. The CDR3 has 18 residues. CDR3 in amino acids: CASSLSPWEGSSGNTIYF. DNA for the CDR3: TGTGCCAGCAGTTTATCTCCCTGGGAGGGGAGCTCTGGAAACACCATATATTTT.

The chain carries TRBV6-5 and TRBJ2-7, with D tentatively TRBD1 (6 bases). The V and J ends lost 6 bases and 3 bases respectively, with 12 bases between them. Per germline, CDR1 MNHEY and CDR2 SVGAGI. This CDR3 comprises 13 residues. CDR3 sequence: CASRRQENYEQYF. The DNA of the CDR3 is TGTGCCAGCAGACGACAGGAGAACTACGAGCAGTACTTC.

This clone was recorded a few times. V usage is TRBV5-8 and J usage is TRBJ2-5, with 14 bases matching TRBD2. This CDR3 is built from 16 residues. V trimming: 3 bases; J trimming: 2 bases; junction bases outside the gene matches: 3. Germline CDR1 and CDR2: SGHTS and YDEGEE. CDR3 in DNA: TGTGCCAGCAGCTCGACTAGCGGGAGGGATCAAGAGACCCAGTACTTC. Its protein is CASSSTSGRDQETQYF.

This clone was counted a few times. The chain employs TRBV2 and TRBJ2-2; perhaps TRBD2 as D (6 bases). Germline CDR1 reads SNHLY; CDR2 reads FYNNEI. This CDR3 spans 15 amino acids. The germline V and J ends were trimmed by 4 bases and 8 bases, with 17 bases remaining between them. This CDR3 is CASSVVVKGGGELFF. The CDR3 bases are TGTGCCAGCAGTGTGGTAGTGAAGGGAGGTGGGGAGCTGTTTTTT.

The chain joins TRBV5-1 to TRBJ1-5; D is unresolved. With 0 bases removed from V and 6 bases from J, the gap between germline ends came to 7 bases. Looked up from germline, CDR1 is SGHRS and CDR2 is YFSETQ. This CDR3 is 13 amino acids long. CDR3 in amino acids: CASSLGLGQPQHF. CDR3 in DNA: TGCGCCAGCAGCTTGGGACTGGGTCAGCCCCAGCATTTT.

The chain employs TRBV5-1 and TRBJ2-7, with a possible D match to TRBD2 (6 bases). The germline V gene encodes CDR1 SGHRS and CDR2 YFSETQ. The CDR3 has 12 residues. Trimming left V 6 bases short and J 6 bases short, with 13 bases between. CDR3 sequence (DNA): TGCGCCAGCAAGGAGGGATTGGGCGAGCAGTACTTC. This encodes CASKEGLGEQYF. Looking up the rest from reference TRBV5-1 and TRBJ2-7 gives the full variable domain: KAGVTQTPRYLIKTRGQQVTLSCSPISGHRSVSWYQQTPGQGLQFLFEYFSETQRNKGNFPGRFSGRQFSNSRSEMNVSTLELGDSALYLCASKEGLGEQYFGPGTRLTVT.

This chain's CDR3 is CASSVGDRYEKLFF. In nucleotides, the CDR3 is TGTGCCAGCAGCGTAGGGGACAGGTACGAAAAACTGTTTTTT. V and J are TRBV9 and TRBJ1-4; 8 bases map to TRBD1. Germline trimming cut 0 bases from V and 8 bases from J; bases unmatched to any gene: 3. The CDR3 loop spans 14 amino acids. Looked up from germline, CDR1 is SGDLS and CDR2 is YYNGEE.

The CDR3 protein is CASSQELAGLTDTQYF. DNA for the CDR3: TGCGCCAGCAGCCAAGAACTAGCGGGATTAACAGATACGCAGTATTTT. This chain links TRBV4-3 with TRBJ2-3, with 10 bases identical to TRBD2. V shed 0 bases and J 3 bases; nucleotides not matched to a gene: 3. CDR1 and CDR2 (germline): LGHNA, YSLEER. The CDR3 runs 16 residues.

CDR3: CASSVDQSAIYNEQFF. In DNA form, the CDR3 reads TGTGCCAGCAGCGTAGATCAGAGCGCTATCTACAATGAGCAGTTCTTC. The chain is built from TRBV9 and TRBJ2-1; D not resolved. Germline V gene sequence: CDR1 SGDLS, CDR2 YYNGEE. V was clipped by 0 bases and J by 3 bases, with 13 bases between them. The CDR3 is 16 amino acids.

V is TRBV7-9 and J is TRBJ2-7; no definite D call. Trimming cost V 1 base and J 6 bases, with 13 bases left between them. The CDR3 is 14 amino acids. Germline loops: CDR1 SEHNR, CDR2 FQNEAQ (reference sequence). Here the CDR3 DNA reads TGTGCCAGCAGCTTAGACAGTGCCGTCACCGAGCAGTACTTC. Translating it yields CASSLDSAVTEQYF.

The chain carries TRBV7-9 and TRBJ2-5, with D possibly matching TRBD1 (6 bases). Germline values: CDR1 SEHNR, CDR2 FQNEAQ (reference sequence). CDR3 length: 14 amino acids. The V end was cut by 5 bases, the J end by 2 bases, with 12 bases between. For the CDR3, the DNA is TGTGCCAGCAGCCGAACCCAGGGGCAAGAGACCCAGTACTTC. Amino acids: CASSRTQGQETQYF.

The gene calls are TRBV7-3 and TRBJ1-1, with 7 nucleotides matching TRBD1. Germline CDR1 and CDR2: SGHTA and FQGTGA. V trimming: 5 bases; J trimming: 4 bases; junction bases outside the gene matches: 13. The CDR3 contains 16 residues. CDR3 protein: CASSAEGGALFTEAFF. The CDR3 DNA reads TGTGCCAGCAGCGCCGAAGGGGGCGCTTTGTTCACTGAAGCTTTCTTT.

The chain links TRBV21-1 to TRBJ1-5; TRBD1, the D gene given by the table, was not confirmed from the DNA. TRBV21-1 is termed a pseudogene. CDR3 length: 12 amino acids. The CDR3: CASSKGARPQHF. CDR3 nucleotide sequence: TGTGCCAGCAGCAAAGGGGCCAGGCCCCAGCATTTT.

The chain links TRBV5-1 to TRBJ2-5; D call uncertain. CDR1 is SGHRS and CDR2 is YFSETQ in the germline V gene. The V end lost 4 bases, the J end lost 0 bases, and 4 bases lay between the germline ends. The CDR3 consists of 12 residues. The CDR3 reads CASSAYQETQYF. As DNA, the CDR3 is TGCGCCAGCAGCGCGTACCAAGAGACCCAGTACTTC.

The V call is TRBV6-1, the J call TRBJ1-1; D is unresolved. Germline V CDR1 and CDR2: MNHNS, SASEGT. Trimming pared 1 base from V and 5 bases from J, leaving 11 bases between. CDR3 length: 14 residues. The CDR3 reads CASSEVAERTEAFF. CDR3 sequence (DNA): TGTGCCAGCAGTGAAGTGGCAGAGAGGACTGAAGCTTTCTTT.

The chain joins TRBV25-1 to TRBJ2-7; the D gene is possibly TRBD1 (5 bases). CDR1 and CDR2 (germline): MGHDK, SYGVNS. Trimming took 6 bases from V and 7 from J, leaving 10 bases between them. The CDR3 length is 11 residues. The CDR3 nucleotides read TGTGCCAGCAGCCCCAGGGTGGAGCAGTACTTC. This encodes CASSPRVEQYF.

This clone was seen once. The rearrangement uses TRBV7-6 and TRBJ2-3, with TRBD2 matching over 13 bases. CDR1 is SGHVS, CDR2 FNYEAQ, per germline. The CDR3 totals 16 residues. V lost 1 base to trimming and J lost 5 bases; unmatched junction nucleotides: 3. CDR3 nucleotides: TGTGCCAGCAGCTTAGGGACTAGCGGGAGTCGAGATACGCAGTATTTT. As protein: CASSLGTSGSRDTQYF.

The chain recombines TRBV28 with TRBJ2-5, with 7 bases aligning to TRBD1. The CDR3 is made up of 16 amino acids. Per the germline V gene, CDR1 is MDHEN and CDR2 is SYDVKM. V lost 2 bases and J lost 2; bases outside the gene matches: 8. This chain's CDR3 is CASSLNPGQLQETQYF. The DNA of the CDR3 is TGTGCCAGCAGTTTAAACCCGGGACAGCTACAAGAGACCCAGTACTTC.

This clone was counted once. The V call is TRBV27, the J call TRBJ2-3, with 8 bases lining up with TRBD2. This CDR3 contains 18 residues. Germline V gene sequence: CDR1 MNHEY, CDR2 SMNVEV (reference sequence). Trimming removed 8 bases from V and 3 bases from J; junction bases left unmatched: 19. The DNA of the CDR3 is TGTGCCAGCGACCCAGATGGGGGGCAGCGGGAGAAGACAGATACGCAGTATTTT. Encoded protein: CASDPDGGQREKTDTQYF.

The chain has TRBV28 and TRBJ1-5; TRBD1 might be the D (5 bases). This CDR3 has 16 residues. V lost 6 bases to trimming and J lost 5 bases, with 20 bases between them. Germline assignment: CDR1 MDHEN and CDR2 SYDVKM. This CDR3 reads CASRGERSRGYQPQHF. In DNA form, the CDR3 reads TGTGCCAGCAGGGGGGAACGGTCTCGTGGGTATCAGCCCCAGCATTTT.

The J gene is TRBJ2-7, the V gene TRBV7-6, with TRBD2 matching 13 bases. The germline CDR1 and CDR2 sequences are SGHVS and FNYEAQ. The V gene end was trimmed by 2 bases and the J gene end by 4 bases; junction bases not matched to a gene: 14. This CDR3 spans 19 amino acids. The CDR3 bases are TGTGCCAGCAGCTTATCGGGGGACAACGGACTAGCGGGAGTATACGAGCAGTACTTC. This gives the protein CASSLSGDNGLAGVYEQYF.